The TCR beta chain under discussion was sequenced for a study of T-cell reconstitution after alpha-beta-depleted transplantation in children. Overall study results and limits: In patients about two months after transplant, alpha-beta T cells reportedly arose from several hundred expanded graft clones.

Unique molecular identifiers were incorporated when the TCRbeta library was constructed. TCRdb reprocessed the PCR reads with MiXCR, giving one entry per CDR3 protein. Of approximately 500,000 distinct CDR3 sequences in the sample, under 12% were seen once. This CDR3 spans 16 amino acids. Germline V gives CDR1 SGHVS, CDR2 FQNEAQ. J lost 4 bases, V lost 4 bases, and 11 bases had no gene match. This clonotype was picked up many times. Its antigen is not known. The chain couples TRBV7-8 to TRBJ1-2; 8 bases map to TRBD1. Sequenced here: PBMCs, sampled before TCRalphabeta/CD19-depleted stem cell transplant. The receptor comes from a child aged 2-15 years with inherited bone marrow failure, due to receive a stem cell transplant. CDR3 region: CASSSRTGSPFYGYTF. CDR3 in DNA: TGTGCCAGCAGCTCCAGGACAGGGAGTCCTTTCTATGGCTACACCTTC. The variable domain in full, completed from reference TRBV7-8 and TRBJ1-2, reads GAGVSQSPRYKVAKRGQDVALRCDPISGHVSLFWYQQALGQGPEFLTYFQNEAQLDKSGLPSDRFFAERPEGSVSTLKIQRTQQEDSAVYLCASSSRTGSPFYGYTFGSGTRLTVV.